The next 5 T cell receptor beta chains were all read from a single sample in a study of shared T cell receptors in the human thymus. This table comes from immunoSEQ multiplex PCR, and its TCRdb copy is limited to in-frame clones, with some not included. The sample consists of about 380,000 clones, 95% of them appearing once. Sequencing was carried out using thymocytes. These receptors all come from a human donor.

The CDR3 coding sequence is TGTGCCAGCAGGGTTCCGCGGCGGGACTCCCCGAATGAGCAGTTCTTC. Residues: CASRVPRRDSPNEQFF. The rearrangement joins TRBV7-4 to TRBJ2-1; perhaps TRBD2 as D (6 bases). Germline assignment: CDR1 SGHVT and CDR2 SQSDAQ. The CDR3 runs 16 residues. Trimming took off 6 bases at V and 7 bases at J, with 22 bases between the two ends.

The V call is TRBV14, the J call TRBJ1-1, with TRBD1 identical over 10 bases. CDR3 size: 17 residues. Germline V gives CDR1 SGHDN, CDR2 FVKESK. The ends lost 0 bases at V and 2 bases at J; junction bases unmatched: 6. CDR3 loop: CASSQDSGTGENTEAFF. The CDR3 DNA follows: TGTGCCAGCAGCCAAGATTCAGGGACAGGGGAAAACACTGAAGCTTTCTTT.

The rearrangement joins TRBV6-1 to TRBJ1-5, with D possibly being TRBD1 (5 bases). With 11 bases removed from V and 0 bases from J, the gap between germline ends came to 11 bases. The CDR3 has 13 amino acids. Germline V CDR1 and CDR2: MNHNS, SASEGT. The CDR3 DNA sequence: TGTGCCCTGGGGGGGGATAGCAATCAGCCCCAGCATTTT. It translates to CALGGDSNQPQHF.

This sequence joins TRBV7-7 and TRBJ2-2, with 8 bases aligning to TRBD1. The CDR3 is 17 residues long. Germline V lookup: CDR1 SSHAT, CDR2 FNYEAQ (reference sequence). The V and J ends lost 4 bases and 6 bases, in that order; junction bases with no gene match: 13. CDR3 sequence: CASSSIGAGGVAGELFF. CDR3 DNA sequence: TGTGCCAGCAGCTCGATTGGTGCAGGGGGCGTTGCCGGGGAGCTGTTTTTT. The full variable domain, with the rest looked up from reference TRBV7-7 and TRBJ2-2, is GAGVSQSPRYKVTKRGQDVTLRCDPISSHATLYWYQQALGQGPEFLTYFNYEAQPDKSGLPSDRFSAERPEGSISTLTIQRTEQRDSAMYRCASSSIGAGGVAGELFFGEGSRLTVL.

V and J are TRBV10-1 and TRBJ1-1, with 7 bases matching TRBD1. After removal of 4 bases from V and 4 bases from J, the junction contained 21 bases not matched to a gene. The V gene's germline CDR1 is WNHNN and CDR2 SYGVQD (reference sequence). The CDR3 has 19 amino acids. This CDR3 is CASSGLPRDRLKGGTEAFF. The CDR3 DNA sequence: TGCGCCAGCAGTGGTTTACCTCGGGACAGACTCAAAGGTGGCACTGAAGCTTTCTTT.